The entry below describes one TCR beta chain. This clonotype was seen ten or more times. This receptor's antigen is unknown. Base qualities are missing; no much larger clone stands one base away. The entry originates in a study of blood T cells in healthy people across ages (dated by TCRdb to between 2014 and 2017). Some background on the complete study: In model experiments, template switching captured roughly one uniquely barcoded TCR beta cDNA molecule for every two T cells. The donors were divided into four age groups: young (average around 17 years), middle-aged (roughly 42), aged (62) and long-lived (about 84). Age-related changes in TCR beta repertoire diversity were measured in the study by deep sequencing normalized with unique cDNA molecular identifiers. The study analyzed two additional independent replicas of 1 million unique cDNA reads from the same blood draw for two donors, one aged 18 to 29 and one aged 80 or older.

Libraries were prepared through 5' RACE. The sample was run on an Illumina HiSeq 2500. A second PCR of about 6 to 12 cycles was performed with a sample-barcoded 5' primer and a J-beta primer mix. A unique molecular identifier was introduced onto each TCR beta cDNA molecule by a template-switch 5' adaptor carrying 12 random nucleotides. Each sample yielded at least 2.5 million CDR3-containing paired-end reads. First-strand cDNA synthesis was performed from all RNA using the Mint cDNA synthesis kit, with priming by a TRBC-specific oligonucleotide. Following uracil-DNA glycosylase treatment, all cDNA underwent a first 18-cycle PCR with the universal primers M1SS and BC2_uni_R. The study's processing was this. For normalization, 1 million high-quality reads, each with a distinct molecular identifier, were randomly selected from each sample. Instead of being binned into consensus sequences, reads with shared molecular identifiers were discarded. CDR3 identification, clonotype clustering and error correction used MiTCR with a Q25 quality threshold and the strictest error-elimination algorithm. A nonparametric unseen species model with Euler transformation was used to estimate lower-bound total TCR beta diversity. Starting from the raw public reads, TCRdb applied fastp trimming at Q25, assembled clones with MiXCR and retained in-frame beta chains. Rows with a matching CDR3 protein are joined into one entry that keeps the most common DNA and genes. TCRdb, not the authors, supplied the V and J calls. This sample is represented by some 890,000 distinct CDR3 sequences; under 35% of them were singletons. The top ten constitute roughly 10% of the sample.

CDR3 length: 14 amino acids, cysteine to phenylalanine. The sequence is cut down to CDR3 DNA, 42 bases in frame from base 1. The junction shows trimming of 6 bases on V and 4 bases on J, and the gene matches do not reach 6 bases of it. From the germline V gene (reference sequence), CDR1 is MNHEY and CDR2 is SMNVEV. What the authors observed across the whole study: Observed TCR beta diversity per million T cells fell roughly linearly with age, and a significant reduction was already apparent by age about 36. Bulk unsorted PBMC profiling prevented conclusive comparison of naive and antigen-experienced compartments. The long-lived group showed more naive CD4+ T cells, fewer expanded clones and increased TCR diversity than the aged group, suggesting age selection. Estimates of total diversity from one million sequenced T cells were regarded as lower bounds and underestimates. The percentage of naive T cells measured by flow cytometry correlated strongly with observed TCR beta diversity. Because donor CMV infection status was unknown, age-related changes in expanded clonotypes were potentially confounded.

The 39 donors, aged about 6 to 95 years, were systemically healthy Caucasian individuals from Russia. Around 10 milliliters of peripheral blood were collected from each donor into EDTA-treated Vacutainer tubes. PBMCs were isolated by Ficoll-Paque density-gradient centrifugation, with at least 6.5 million obtained per sample. Trizol reagent was used to extract total RNA from the PBMCs, yielding at least 5.5 micrograms per sample. Naive CD45RAhigh/CD27high T cell percentages were measured by flow cytometry on a PBMC aliquot from every donor. The sample also formed part of further work on T cells of mothers and their children. From the second report: Donors were nine systemically healthy Caucasian individuals: three mothers and their six children. cDNA synthesis consumed the entire amount of extracted RNA, loaded at roughly 1.5 ug RNA in each 15 ul reaction. In the second PCR, the M1S primer introduced both the sample barcodes and 2-4 random nucleotides. Each mother yielded over 9 million TCR beta CDR3 reads and each child 2.5 million to 3 million reads. Thymic selection similarly shapes TCR recombination output in related and unrelated pairs, with minor effect from inherited differences. Normalized repertoire overlap was always slightly but never significantly higher in related than unrelated mother-child pairs. With a sensitivity of approximately 100 clones per million clonotypes, no persistent microchimeric T cell clones were detected. Deep NGS was used in the study to compare the TCR beta repertoires of mothers and children and to look for features that separate related mother-child pairs from unrelated individuals. Mothers averaged about 40 +/- 4 years of age and children averaged around 10 +/- 4 years. Libraries were sequenced on Illumina HiSeq 2000 with 100+100 nt paired-end reads after adapter ligation with NEBNext reagents. To prevent cross-contamination, the mother and child libraries were prepared one month apart and sequenced in separate runs. Between roughly 500,000 and 2,300,000 distinct TCR beta clonotypes were identified per donor. Naive TCR beta clonotypes were estimated from low-frequency clonotypes matched to each donor's FACS-determined naive share, without sorting.

The sample was blood. The clonotype was recovered from a woman aged 40 to 55 in good health. This sequence uses TRBV27 and TRBJ1-2; 9 of the junction bases match TRBD1. The CDR3 corresponds to CASSPQGAVYGYTF. At the DNA level, the sequence is TGTGCCAGCAGCCCACAGGGGGCGGTCTATGGCTACACCTTC.